This T cell receptor beta chain comes out of a study of OX40 agonist ivuxolimab in advanced cancers. The wider study: Dose-escalation patients' cancers were hepatocellular carcinoma, melanoma, renal cell or head and neck cancer.

Germline V gene lookup returns CDR1 SGHKS and CDR2 YYEKEE (reference sequence). J lost 7 bases, V lost 4 bases, and 16 bases had no gene match. CDR3 length: 16 amino acids. Using immunoSEQ multiplex PCR, the repertoire was profiled, and TCRdb retains in-frame clones only, with some absent. Of over 15,000 clones listed, roughly nine tenths are singletons. The chain recombines TRBV5-5 with TRBJ2-7; 8 nucleotides line up with TRBD2. This sequence originates from an adult with an advanced solid tumor such as melanoma, head and neck, liver or kidney cancer. Source: CD4+ or CD8+ T cells sorted from blood, taken in a trial of the OX40 agonist ivuxolimab. Here the CDR3 reads CASSAGTGGHMREQYF. Here the CDR3 DNA reads TGTGCCAGCAGCGCGGGGACGGGAGGGCATATGAGGGAGCAGTACTTC.